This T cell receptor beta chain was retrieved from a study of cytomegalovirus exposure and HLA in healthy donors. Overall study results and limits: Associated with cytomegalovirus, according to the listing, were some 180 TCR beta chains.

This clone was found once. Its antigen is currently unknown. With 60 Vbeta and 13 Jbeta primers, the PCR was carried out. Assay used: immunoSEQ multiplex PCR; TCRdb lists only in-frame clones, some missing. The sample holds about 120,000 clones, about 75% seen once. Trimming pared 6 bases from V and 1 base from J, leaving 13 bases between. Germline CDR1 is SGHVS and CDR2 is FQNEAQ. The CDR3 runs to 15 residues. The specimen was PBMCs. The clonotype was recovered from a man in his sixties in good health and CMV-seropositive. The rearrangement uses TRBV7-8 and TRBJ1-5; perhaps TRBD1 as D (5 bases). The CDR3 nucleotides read TGTGCCAGCAGAGGAGGGACTGGGAGCAATCAGCCCCAGCATTTT. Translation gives CASRGGTGSNQPQHF.